The 17 T cell receptor beta chains given below trace back to one sample, sequenced in a study of T-cell memory formation after mild COVID-19. TCRdb independently ran MiXCR on the 5' RACE reads; one entry per CDR3 protein. The table records 80,000 to 95,000 distinct CDR3 sequences, around 25% of them present only once. The specimen was PBMCs or a T cell subset sorted from them (not recorded which). The source of these receptors is a man younger than 35 who had mild COVID-19 (a few samples of this study predate the infection). Cell type and time point are not known.

This rearrangement joins TRBV7-2 to TRBJ2-6, with D unresolved. CDR3 length: 15 residues. Trimming took off 5 bases at V and 0 bases at J, with 8 bases between the two ends. Germline V CDR1 and CDR2: SGHTA, FQGNSA. This chain's CDR3 is CASSHWSSGANVLTF. The CDR3 DNA sequence: TGTGCCAGCAGCCATTGGAGCTCTGGGGCCAACGTCCTGACTTTC.

This clonotype has only a few counts. The chain combines TRBV27 with TRBJ2-3; D is unresolved. The CDR3 sequence is 12 residues long. Germline V gives CDR1 MNHEY, CDR2 SMNVEV (reference sequence). V lost 5 bases and J lost 5, with 8 bases in between. The chain's CDR3 is CASSPLGDTQYF. The DNA for the CDR3 is TGTGCCAGCAGTCCTTTGGGAGATACGCAGTATTTT.

By its share, this clonotype is medium-sized (0.01 to 0.1%). The J gene is TRBJ2-3, the V gene TRBV4-3; a weak D match, TRBD1 (6 bases). Germline V gene data show CDR1 as LGHNA and CDR2 as YSLEER. This CDR3 is 17 amino acids long. V gave up 0 bases and J gave up 0 bases, with 13 bases separating them. The CDR3 loop reads CASSQDWSTGSTDTQYF. DNA of the CDR3: TGCGCCAGCAGCCAAGATTGGTCGACAGGCAGCACAGATACGCAGTATTTT.

This chain links TRBV11-2 with TRBJ2-3; D not certain. Germline CDR1 and CDR2: SGHAT and FQNNGV. V lost 5 bases and J 0 bases, leaving 21 bases between the germline ends. CDR3 length: 18 residues. The CDR3 loop reads CASSHDRAGNPSTDTQYF. DNA for the CDR3: TGTGCCAGCAGCCACGACCGGGCAGGAAATCCTAGCACAGATACGCAGTATTTT.

V gene TRBV10-3 combines with J gene TRBJ1-2; a possible D gene is TRBD1 (5 bases). V was pared by 0 bases and J by 2 bases, with 13 bases between. The CDR3 loop spans 16 amino acids. Germline CDR1 and CDR2: ENHRY and SYGVKD. The CDR3 loop is CAISESGPGSNYGYTF. CDR3 bases: TGTGCCATCAGTGAGTCTGGGCCAGGGTCAAACTATGGCTACACCTTC.

The CDR3 DNA sequence: TGTGCCAGCAGCTTAGGCTGGGGGGAAGAGACCCAGTACTTC. Translation gives CASSLGWGEETQYF. J is TRBJ2-5 and V is TRBV7-9; tentative D call: TRBD2 (6 bases). Germline assignment: CDR1 SEHNR and CDR2 FQNEAQ (reference sequence). The V end was cut by 1 base, the J end by 3 bases, with 9 bases between. This CDR3 region has 14 residues.

The chain carries TRBV27 and TRBJ2-5; D may be TRBD2 (6 bases). The CDR3 covers 15 residues. Trimming removed 1 base from V and 5 bases from J, with 14 bases in between. Germline V gene sequence: CDR1 MNHEY, CDR2 SMNVEV (reference sequence). Here the CDR3 reads CASSLLRARGETQYF. DNA for the CDR3: TGTGCCAGCAGTTTATTACGTGCTCGGGGGGAGACCCAGTACTTC.

This clonotype has just a few counts. CDR3 residues: CASSWAPQGSDTEAFF. The CDR3 DNA follows: TGCGCCAGCAGCTGGGCCCCCCAAGGGAGTGACACTGAAGCTTTCTTT. The J gene is TRBJ1-1, the V gene TRBV5-1; D call uncertain. Germline CDR1 is SGHRS and CDR2 is YFSETQ. Trimming took 3 bases from V and 3 from J, leaving 18 bases between them. This CDR3 has 16 amino acids.

This sequence joins TRBV7-9 and TRBJ1-1; possible D gene TRBD1, 6 bases. The CDR3 covers 13 residues. The V end was cut by 5 bases, the J end by 8 bases, with 15 bases between. Germline CDR1 SEHNR, CDR2 FQNEAQ (reference sequence). The CDR3 sequence is CASSPPGDPEAFF. The CDR3 DNA reads TGTGCCAGCAGCCCCCCAGGGGACCCCGAAGCTTTCTTT. Full variable domain (missing parts from reference TRBV7-9 and TRBJ1-1): DTGVSQNPRHKITKRGQNVTFRCDPISEHNRLYWYRQTLGQGPEFLTYFQNEAQLEKSRLLSDRFSAERPKGSFSTLEIQRTEQGDSAMYLCASSPPGDPEAFFGQGTRLTVV.

CDR3 amino acids: CASQWTGELAGGTDTQYF. CDR3 DNA: TGCGCCAGCCAGTGGACAGGTGAACTAGCGGGGGGCACAGATACGCAGTATTTT. The V gene is TRBV5-1, the J gene TRBJ2-3; 11 bases match TRBD2. The CDR3 sequence is 18 residues long. The V and J ends lost 7 bases and 1 base, in that order; junction bases with no gene match: 14. CDR1 and CDR2 (germline): SGHRS, YFSETQ.

V and J are TRBV27 and TRBJ1-2; D possibly corresponds to TRBD1 (5 bases). Germline CDR1 reads MNHEY; CDR2 reads SMNVEV (reference sequence). Trimming left V 3 bases short and J 4 bases short, with 9 bases between. The CDR3 spans 13 residues. The CDR3 sequence is CASSFGALYGYTF. DNA of the CDR3: TGTGCCAGCAGTTTCGGGGCTCTCTATGGCTACACCTTC.

The V and J genes are TRBV12-3 or TRBV12-4 and TRBJ1-5; D is unclear. V shed 5 bases and J shed 7 bases, with 15 bases lying between them. The CDR3 is made up of 14 amino acids. The CDR3 sequence: CASSGTIGAQPQHF. DNA for the CDR3: TGTGCCAGCAGTGGTACGATAGGAGCCCAGCCCCAGCATTTT.

The V gene is TRBV7-2, the J gene TRBJ2-5, with D possibly TRBD2 on 5 matching bases. This CDR3 contains 16 residues. V dropped 0 bases and J dropped 5 bases, with 16 bases sitting between them. Germline values: CDR1 SGHTA, CDR2 FQGNSA. The CDR3 spells CASSLASGRFGETQYF. As DNA, the CDR3 is TGTGCCAGCAGCTTAGCTTCGGGAAGGTTCGGGGAGACCCAGTACTTC.

This clonotype was picked up many times. The rearrangement links TRBV6-5 to TRBJ2-5, with TRBD1 matching 10 bases. This CDR3 region has 15 residues. Germline V gene data show CDR1 as MNHEY and CDR2 as SVGAGI. V dropped 0 bases and J dropped 6; count of bases not matched to a gene: 4. The CDR3 reads CASSYSTGGGKTQYF. CDR3 sequence (DNA): TGTGCCAGCAGTTACTCGACAGGGGGCGGGAAGACCCAGTACTTC.

The rearrangement joins TRBV24-1 to TRBJ1-2; no clear D. The length of the CDR3 is 13 residues. Germline assignment: CDR1 KGHDR and CDR2 SFDVKD. With 3 bases removed from V and 1 base from J, the gap between germline ends came to 5 bases. The CDR3 DNA follows: TGTGCCACCAGTGATCACCTTAACTATGGCTACACCTTC. Amino acid sequence: CATSDHLNYGYTF.

The V and J genes are TRBV11-2 and TRBJ2-2, with a tentative D call TRBD1 (5 bases). Germline V gives CDR1 SGHAT, CDR2 FQNNGV. The CDR3 runs to 17 residues. Trimming pared 6 bases from V and 1 base from J, leaving 18 bases between. CDR3 bases: TGTGCCAGCAGGACTCTCTTTTCCGGACAGAACACCGGGGAGCTGTTTTTT. Its translation is CASRTLFSGQNTGELFF.

This chain joins TRBV12-3 or TRBV12-4 and TRBJ2-5, with unresolved D. The CDR3 has 14 residues. Trimming stripped 3 bases from V and 1 base from J, with 9 bases between. The CDR3 loop reads CASSFRSVQETQYF. CDR3 DNA sequence: TGTGCCAGCAGTTTTAGATCCGTCCAAGAGACCCAGTACTTC.